A single sample is the source of the 21 T cell receptor beta chains below, sequenced in a study of shared T cell receptors in the human thymus. Repertoires were generated with immunoSEQ multiplex PCR, while TCRdb's copy carries only in-frame clones and drops some. The repertoire consists of roughly 550,000 clones, with approximately 80% occurring once and the leading ten covering 0.01% to 0.015%. This sample was shared with a second study, whose subject was human thymus T cells.

The sequenced material came from thymocytes. The receptor set was obtained from a boy younger than two with a congenital heart defect.

The sample holds a few counts of this clone. The chain combines TRBV5-6 with TRBJ2-1; 8 bases match TRBD2. The CDR3 contains 17 residues. The V gene's germline CDR1 is SGHDT and CDR2 YYEEEE. V gave up 3 bases and J gave up 0 bases; unmatched junction bases: 8. The CDR3 is CASSSHTSGSSYNEQFF. The CDR3 nucleotides are TGTGCCAGCAGCTCCCACACTAGCGGCAGCTCCTACAATGAGCAGTTCTTC. The whole variable domain, remainder taken from reference TRBV5-6 and TRBJ2-1, is DAGVTQSPTHLIKTRGQQVTLRCSPKSGHDTVSWYQQALGQGPQFIFQYYEEEERQRGNFPDRFSGHQFPNYSSELNVNALLLGDSALYLCASSSHTSGSSYNEQFFGPGTRLTVL.

This sequence joins TRBV27 and TRBJ2-2, with TRBD2 matching over 14 bases. The V and J ends lost 7 bases and 0 bases, in that order; junction bases with no gene match: 10. The CDR3 is made up of 19 amino acids. Germline lookup yields CDR1 MNHEY and CDR2 SMNVEV (reference sequence). The CDR3 spells CASTSGLAGVSANTGELFF. CDR3 in DNA: TGTGCCAGCACCTCGGGACTAGCGGGAGTATCGGCGAACACCGGGGAGCTGTTTTTT.

The chain joins TRBV5-8 to TRBJ2-7; D remains ambiguous. Germline CDR1 and CDR2: SGHTS and YDEGEE. V was pared by 7 bases and J by 6 bases, with 8 bases between. There are 10 residues in the CDR3. CDR3 nucleotide sequence: TGTGCCAGCCCCTCCCGCGAGCAGTACTTC. Translation gives CASPSREQYF.

As DNA, the CDR3 is TGTGCCAGCAGTGCAAAGCTGGACATGCCAAGACATCAGCCCCAGCATTTT. It translates to CASSAKLDMPRHQPQHF. The chain recombines TRBV6-1 with TRBJ1-5; possibly TRBD1 for D (5 bases). Trimming left V 4 bases short and J 5 bases short, with 21 bases between. There are 17 residues in the CDR3. The germline CDR1 and CDR2 sequences are MNHNS and SASEGT.

The rearrangement uses TRBV7-9 and TRBJ2-1; 9 bases map to TRBD1. The CDR3 loop spans 14 amino acids. Germline trimming cut 6 bases from V and 8 bases from J; bases unmatched to any gene: 8. Germline CDR1 and CDR2: SEHNR and FQNEAQ (reference sequence). The CDR3 is CASSKRQGGDEQFF. The CDR3 DNA is TGTGCCAGCAGTAAAAGACAGGGGGGGGATGAGCAGTTCTTC. Based on the CDR3 plus reference TRBV7-9 and TRBJ2-1, the full variable domain is DTGVSQNPRHKITKRGQNVTFRCDPISEHNRLYWYRQTLGQGPEFLTYFQNEAQLEKSRLLSDRFSAERPKGSFSTLEIQRTEQGDSAMYLCASSKRQGGDEQFFGPGTRLTVL.

The gene calls are TRBV19 and TRBJ2-7, with TRBD1 as a possible D gene (6 bases). Between the trimmed V and J ends, which lost 1 base and 5 bases, there was a span of 9 bases. The CDR3 length is 13 residues. Germline loops: CDR1 LNHDA, CDR2 SQIVND (reference sequence). The CDR3 region has the DNA TGTGCCAGTAGTATAGGCAGGGGCAACGAGCAGTACTTC. Translating gives CASSIGRGNEQYF.

The chain has TRBV27 and TRBJ2-1; D remains ambiguous. The CDR3 has 13 amino acids. V lost 3 bases, J lost 5 bases, and 8 bases lay in between. Germline lookup yields CDR1 MNHEY and CDR2 SMNVEV (reference sequence). For the CDR3, the DNA is TGTGCCAGCAGTTTCCCCTCGGACAATGAGCAGTTCTTC. This sequence encodes CASSFPSDNEQFF.

The genes are TRBV27 and TRBJ2-3; 8 positions agree with TRBD1. CDR1 MNHEY and CDR2 SMNVEV come from the germline V gene (reference sequence). There are 14 residues in the CDR3. After removal of 3 bases from V and 10 bases from J, the junction contained 9 bases not matched to a gene. The CDR3 DNA is TGTGCCAGCAGTTTTGGGACAGGAGGGTCGGCGCAGTATTTT. Protein product: CASSFGTGGSAQYF.

The chain carries TRBV7-9 and TRBJ2-7, with TRBD1 matching 10 bases. Germline CDR1 and CDR2: SEHNR and FQNEAQ (reference sequence). The V and J ends lost 4 bases and 5 bases, in that order; junction bases with no gene match: 20. The CDR3 runs to 19 residues. The CDR3 protein is CASSWGQGYGAGGPNEQYF. The CDR3 DNA follows: TGTGCCAGCAGCTGGGGACAGGGGTATGGGGCGGGAGGACCTAACGAGCAGTACTTC.

V and J are TRBV4-3 and TRBJ2-7; 7 nucleotides agree with TRBD2. After removal of 1 base from V and 5 bases from J, the junction contained 8 bases not matched to a gene. The CDR3 extends over 15 amino acids. Looked up from germline, CDR1 is LGHNA and CDR2 is YSLEER. CDR3 nucleotide sequence: TGCGCCAGCAGCCAAGTGTCAGCGGGAAGAAACGAGCAGTACTTC. This codes for CASSQVSAGRNEQYF.

CDR3 loop: CASSLAGTNNTGELFF. The CDR3 DNA sequence: TGTGCCAGCAGCTTGGCAGGGACAAATAACACCGGGGAGCTGTTTTTT. This chain links TRBV5-6 with TRBJ2-2, with a tentative D call TRBD1 (6 bases). V was pared by 0 bases and J by 2 bases, with 11 bases between. The length of the CDR3 is 16 residues. The germline CDR1 and CDR2 sequences are SGHDT and YYEEEE.

This rearrangement joins TRBV11-2 to TRBJ2-7; 7 bases align to TRBD2. Germline trimming cut 5 bases from V and 5 bases from J; bases unmatched to any gene: 9. The CDR3 consists of 14 residues. The V gene's germline CDR1 is SGHAT and CDR2 FQNNGV. The CDR3 DNA follows: TGTGCCAGCAGCAGGGCCGGGGGAGGGAACGAGCAGTACTTC. As protein: CASSRAGGGNEQYF.

The chain recombines TRBV4-2 with TRBJ2-7; TRBD1 matches 7 bases. The CDR3 is 16 amino acids. The J segment lost 0 bases and the V segment lost 8 bases, leaving 13 bases of the junction unmatched. The V gene's germline CDR1 is LGHNA and CDR2 YNFKEQ. The CDR3 region is CASGSPGQRHSYEQYF. CDR3 sequence (DNA): TGTGCCAGCGGCTCTCCGGGACAGAGACACTCCTACGAGCAGTACTTC.

A few counts support this clone. The gene calls are TRBV5-1 and TRBJ1-4, with 7 nucleotides matching TRBD1. This CDR3 is 13 amino acids long. V dropped 6 bases and J dropped 3; count of bases not matched to a gene: 2. The germline gives CDR1 SGHRS, CDR2 YFSETQ. In nucleotides, the CDR3 is TGCGCCAGCAAACAGGGGCCTAATGAAAAACTGTTTTTT. Translated: CASKQGPNEKLFF.

This sequence joins TRBV18 and TRBJ2-1; a possible D gene is TRBD2 (6 bases). V lost 11 bases and J 7 bases, leaving 15 bases between the germline ends. Germline assignment: CDR1 KGHSH and CDR2 LQKENI. CDR3 size: 12 residues. Here the CDR3 reads CAGGAGSNEQFF. The CDR3 coding sequence is TGTGCCGGGGGTGCGGGGAGTAATGAGCAGTTCTTC.

The chain joins TRBV30 to TRBJ2-2; 9 bases match TRBD2. Germline CDR1 is GTSNPN and CDR2 is SVGIG (reference sequence). The CDR3 sequence is 15 residues long. The V gene end was trimmed by 4 bases and the J gene end by 3 bases; junction bases not matched to a gene: 6. The CDR3 region has the DNA TGTGCCTGGACTAAGCGGGAGGACGACACCGGGGAGCTGTTTTTT. It encodes CAWTKREDDTGELFF.

V usage is TRBV5-6 and J usage is TRBJ1-4, with D hard to call. Trimming took off 0 bases at V and 1 base at J, with 4 bases between the two ends. The germline V gene has CDR1 SGHDT and CDR2 YYEEEE. The CDR3 loop spans 14 amino acids. The CDR3 coding sequence is TGTGCCAGCAGCTTGGCCGGAACTAATGAAAAACTGTTTTTT. Translating it yields CASSLAGTNEKLFF.

This rearrangement joins TRBV27 to TRBJ2-1; TRBD2 aligns across 10 bases. The CDR3 contains 15 residues. V lost 5 bases, J lost 10 bases, and 11 bases stayed unmatched. The V gene's germline CDR1 is MNHEY and CDR2 SMNVEV (reference sequence). CDR3 nucleotides: TGTGCCAGCAGTCGCTCTAGCGGGAGTTCTCCCGAGCAGTTCTTC. Its translation is CASSRSSGSSPEQFF.

The rearrangement joins TRBV7-4 to TRBJ1-1, with 8 bases aligning to TRBD1. From germline, CDR1 is SGHVT and CDR2 SQSDAQ. After removal of 6 bases from V and 0 bases from J, the junction contained 15 bases not matched to a gene. The CDR3 runs 18 residues. The CDR3 DNA sequence: TGTGCCAGCAGTCACCTTCGGGACAGGTCCTATATGAACACTGAAGCTTTCTTT. Amino acid sequence: CASSHLRDRSYMNTEAFF.

J is TRBJ1-4 and V is TRBV21-1. TRBV21-1 is noted as a pseudogene. CDR3 length equals 16 residues. CDR3 in DNA: TGTGCCAGCAGCCTGCAACTCCTTGCAGTAGCTGAAAAACTGTTTTTT. It specifies CASSLQLLAVAEKLFF.

The rearrangement joins TRBV11-3 to TRBJ2-7; no clear D gene. The CDR3 totals 12 residues. The V end was cut by 5 bases, the J end by 3 bases, with 8 bases between. In germline, CDR1 is SGHNT, CDR2 YENEEA. The chain's CDR3 is CASSPGLYEQYF. The CDR3 nucleotides read TGTGCCAGCAGCCCTGGCCTCTACGAGCAGTACTTC.